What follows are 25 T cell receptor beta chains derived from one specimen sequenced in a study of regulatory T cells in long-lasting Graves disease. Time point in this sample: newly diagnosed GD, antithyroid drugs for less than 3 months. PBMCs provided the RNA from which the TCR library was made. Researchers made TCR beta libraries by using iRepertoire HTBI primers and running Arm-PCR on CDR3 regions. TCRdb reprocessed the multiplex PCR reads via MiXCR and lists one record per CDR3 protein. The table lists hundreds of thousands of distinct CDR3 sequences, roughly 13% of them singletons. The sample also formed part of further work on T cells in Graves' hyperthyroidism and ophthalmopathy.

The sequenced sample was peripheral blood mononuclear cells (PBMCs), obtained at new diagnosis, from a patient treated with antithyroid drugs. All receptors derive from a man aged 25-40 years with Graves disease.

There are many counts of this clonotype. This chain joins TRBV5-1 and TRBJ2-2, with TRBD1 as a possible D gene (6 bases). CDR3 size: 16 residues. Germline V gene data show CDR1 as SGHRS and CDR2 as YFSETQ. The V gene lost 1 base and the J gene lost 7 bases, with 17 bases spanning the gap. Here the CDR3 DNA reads TGCGCCAGCAGCTTGACAGGGATGGTTTCGGGCGGGGAGCTGTTTTTT. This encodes CASSLTGMVSGGELFF.

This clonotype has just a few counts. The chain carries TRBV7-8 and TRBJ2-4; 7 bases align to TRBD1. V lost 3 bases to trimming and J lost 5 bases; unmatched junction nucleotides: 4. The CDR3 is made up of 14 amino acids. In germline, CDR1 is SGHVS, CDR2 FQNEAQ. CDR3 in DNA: TGTGCCAGCAGCTTTCCCGGGACAGAAAACATTCAGTACTTC. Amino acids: CASSFPGTENIQYF. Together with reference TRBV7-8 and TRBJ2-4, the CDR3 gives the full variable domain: GAGVSQSPRYKVAKRGQDVALRCDPISGHVSLFWYQQALGQGPEFLTYFQNEAQLDKSGLPSDRFFAERPEGSVSTLKIQRTQQEDSAVYLCASSFPGTENIQYFGAGTRLSVL.

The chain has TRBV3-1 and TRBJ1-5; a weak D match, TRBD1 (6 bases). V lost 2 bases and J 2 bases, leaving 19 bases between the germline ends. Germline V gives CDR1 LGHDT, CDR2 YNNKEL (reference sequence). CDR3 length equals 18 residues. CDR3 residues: CASSQSPGGGHGNQPQHF. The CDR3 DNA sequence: TGTGCCAGCAGCCAAAGTCCGGGGGGGGGGCACGGCAATCAGCCCCAGCATTTT.

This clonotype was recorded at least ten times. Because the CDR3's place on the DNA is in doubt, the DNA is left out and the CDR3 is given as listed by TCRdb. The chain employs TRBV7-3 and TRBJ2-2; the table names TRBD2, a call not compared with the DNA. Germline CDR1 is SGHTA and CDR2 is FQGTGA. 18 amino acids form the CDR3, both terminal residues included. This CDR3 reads CASSPDSGYTRRAGELFF.

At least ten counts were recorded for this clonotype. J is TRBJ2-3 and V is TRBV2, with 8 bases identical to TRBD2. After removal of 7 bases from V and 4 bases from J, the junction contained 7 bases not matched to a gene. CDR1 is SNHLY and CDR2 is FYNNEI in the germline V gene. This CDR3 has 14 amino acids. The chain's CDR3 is CASILGRAADTQYF. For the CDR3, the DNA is TGTGCCAGCATCCTCGGGAGGGCCGCAGATACGCAGTATTTT.

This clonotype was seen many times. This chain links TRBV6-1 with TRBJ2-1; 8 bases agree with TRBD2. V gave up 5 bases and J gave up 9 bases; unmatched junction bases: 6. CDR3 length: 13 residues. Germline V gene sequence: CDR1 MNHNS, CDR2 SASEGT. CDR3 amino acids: CASSPGTSLEQFF. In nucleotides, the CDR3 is TGTGCCAGCAGTCCCGGGACTAGTCTTGAGCAGTTCTTC.

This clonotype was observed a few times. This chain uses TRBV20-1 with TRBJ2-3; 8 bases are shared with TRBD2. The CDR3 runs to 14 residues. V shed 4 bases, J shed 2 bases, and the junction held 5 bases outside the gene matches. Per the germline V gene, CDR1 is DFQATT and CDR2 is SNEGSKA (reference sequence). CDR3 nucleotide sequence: TGCAGTGCTAAAACTAGCGGTAACACAGATACGCAGTATTTT. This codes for CSAKTSGNTDTQYF.

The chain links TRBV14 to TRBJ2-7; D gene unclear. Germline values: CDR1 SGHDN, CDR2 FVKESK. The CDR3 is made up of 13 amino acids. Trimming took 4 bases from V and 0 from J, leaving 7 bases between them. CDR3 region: CASSRYFSYEQYF. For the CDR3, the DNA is TGTGCCAGCAGCCGTTACTTCTCCTACGAGCAGTACTTC.

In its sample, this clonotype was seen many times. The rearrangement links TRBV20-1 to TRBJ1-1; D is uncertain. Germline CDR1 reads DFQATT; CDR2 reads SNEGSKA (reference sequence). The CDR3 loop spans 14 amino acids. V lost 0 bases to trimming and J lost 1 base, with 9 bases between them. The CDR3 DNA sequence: TGCAGTGCTAGAGAATTGATAGAGAACACTGAAGCTTTCTTT. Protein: CSARELIENTEAFF.

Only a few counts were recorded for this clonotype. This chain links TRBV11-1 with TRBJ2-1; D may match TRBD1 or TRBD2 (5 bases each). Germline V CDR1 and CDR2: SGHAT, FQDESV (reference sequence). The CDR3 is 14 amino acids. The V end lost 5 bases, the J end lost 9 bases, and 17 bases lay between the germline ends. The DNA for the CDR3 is TGTGCCAGCAGCGTGCCGGGGCCCTGGAGTGAGCAGTTCTTC. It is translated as CASSVPGPWSEQFF.

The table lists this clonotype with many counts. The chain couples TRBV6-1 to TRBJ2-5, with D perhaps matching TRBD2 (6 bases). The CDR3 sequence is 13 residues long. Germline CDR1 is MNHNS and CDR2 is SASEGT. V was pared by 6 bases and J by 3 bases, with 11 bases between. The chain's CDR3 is CASSPLAKETQYF. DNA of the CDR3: TGTGCCAGCAGCCCCCTAGCGAAAGAGACCCAGTACTTC.

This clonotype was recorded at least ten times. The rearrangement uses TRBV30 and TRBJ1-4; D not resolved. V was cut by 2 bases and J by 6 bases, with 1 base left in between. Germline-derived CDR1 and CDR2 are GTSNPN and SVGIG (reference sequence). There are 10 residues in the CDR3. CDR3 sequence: CAWSHEKLFF. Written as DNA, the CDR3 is TGTGCCTGGAGTCATGAAAAACTGTTTTTT.

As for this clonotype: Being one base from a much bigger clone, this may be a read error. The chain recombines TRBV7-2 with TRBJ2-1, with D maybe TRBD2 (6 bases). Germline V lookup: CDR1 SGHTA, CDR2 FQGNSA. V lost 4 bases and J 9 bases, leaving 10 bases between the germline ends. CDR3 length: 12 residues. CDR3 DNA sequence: TGTGCCAGCAGCTCGCACGGGGGTGAGCAGTTCTTC. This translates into CASSSHGGEQFF.

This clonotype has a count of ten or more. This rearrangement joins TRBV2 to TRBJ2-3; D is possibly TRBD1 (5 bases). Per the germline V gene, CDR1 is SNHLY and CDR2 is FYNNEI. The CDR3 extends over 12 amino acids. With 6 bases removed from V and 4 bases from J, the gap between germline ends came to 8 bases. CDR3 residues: CASSRVPDTQYF. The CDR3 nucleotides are TGTGCCAGCAGCAGGGTCCCAGATACGCAGTATTTT. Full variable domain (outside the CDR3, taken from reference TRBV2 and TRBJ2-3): EPEVTQTPSHQVTQMGQEVILRCVPISNHLYFYWYRQILGQKVEFLVSFYNNEISEKSEIFDDQFSVERPDGSNFTLKIRSTKLEDSAMYFCASSRVPDTQYFGPGTRLTVL.

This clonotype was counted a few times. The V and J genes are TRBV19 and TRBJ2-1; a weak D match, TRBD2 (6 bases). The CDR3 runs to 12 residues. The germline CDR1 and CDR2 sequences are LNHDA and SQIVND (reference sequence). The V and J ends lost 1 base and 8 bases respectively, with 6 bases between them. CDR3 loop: CASSIGGDEQFF. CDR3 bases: TGTGCCAGTAGTATAGGGGGGGATGAGCAGTTCTTC.

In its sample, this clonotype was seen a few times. CDR3 bases: TGCGCCAGCAGCCCGTCCGGGACAGGGGACACCGGGGAGCTGTTTTTT. It encodes CASSPSGTGDTGELFF. The rearrangement joins TRBV5-1 to TRBJ2-2; 10 nucleotides agree with TRBD1. Trimming removed 4 bases from V and 3 bases from J; junction bases left unmatched: 6. This CDR3 contains 16 residues. The germline CDR1 and CDR2 sequences are SGHRS and YFSETQ.

Here the CDR3 reads CASSVLGGLFSGNTIYF. The CDR3 coding sequence is TGTGCCAGCAGCGTTCTAGGGGGTCTCTTCTCTGGAAACACCATATATTTT. The chain joins TRBV9 to TRBJ1-3; D is possibly TRBD1 (6 bases). The CDR3 runs to 17 residues. Germline loops: CDR1 SGDLS, CDR2 YYNGEE. V gave up 2 bases and J gave up 0 bases, with 15 bases separating them.

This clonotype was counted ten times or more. The CDR3 is CASSLGYTVTEAFF. The CDR3 bases are TGTGCCAGCAGCTTAGGGTACACTGTCACTGAAGCTTTCTTT. The rearrangement joins TRBV7-9 to TRBJ1-1, with D unresolved. The germline V gene has CDR1 SEHNR and CDR2 FQNEAQ (reference sequence). There are 14 residues in the CDR3. V shed 1 base and J shed 4 bases, with 10 bases lying between them.

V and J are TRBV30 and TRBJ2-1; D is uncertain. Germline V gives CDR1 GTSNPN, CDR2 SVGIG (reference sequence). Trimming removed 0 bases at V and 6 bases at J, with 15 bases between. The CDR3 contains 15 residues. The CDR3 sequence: CAWSVAGAALNEQFF. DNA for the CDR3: TGTGCCTGGAGTGTCGCAGGTGCGGCCCTCAATGAGCAGTTCTTC.

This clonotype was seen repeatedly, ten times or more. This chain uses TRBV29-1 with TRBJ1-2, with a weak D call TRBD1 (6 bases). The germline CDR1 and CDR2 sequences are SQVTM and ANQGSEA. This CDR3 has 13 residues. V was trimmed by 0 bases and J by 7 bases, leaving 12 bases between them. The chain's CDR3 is CSVEEGRGAGYTF. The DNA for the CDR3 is TGCAGCGTTGAAGAGGGAAGGGGGGCTGGCTACACCTTC.

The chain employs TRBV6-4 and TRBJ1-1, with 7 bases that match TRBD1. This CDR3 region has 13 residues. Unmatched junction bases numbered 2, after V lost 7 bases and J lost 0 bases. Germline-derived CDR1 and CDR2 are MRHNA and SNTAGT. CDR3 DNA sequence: TGTGCCAGCAAGGGGGCCCTGAACACTGAAGCTTTCTTT. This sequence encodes CASKGALNTEAFF.

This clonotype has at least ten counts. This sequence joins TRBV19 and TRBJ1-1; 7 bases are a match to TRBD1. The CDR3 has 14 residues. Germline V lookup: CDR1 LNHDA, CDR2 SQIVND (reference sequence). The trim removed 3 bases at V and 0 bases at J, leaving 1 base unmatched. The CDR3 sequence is CASSIGTVNTEAFF. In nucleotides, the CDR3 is TGTGCCAGTAGTATTGGGACAGTGAACACTGAAGCTTTCTTT.

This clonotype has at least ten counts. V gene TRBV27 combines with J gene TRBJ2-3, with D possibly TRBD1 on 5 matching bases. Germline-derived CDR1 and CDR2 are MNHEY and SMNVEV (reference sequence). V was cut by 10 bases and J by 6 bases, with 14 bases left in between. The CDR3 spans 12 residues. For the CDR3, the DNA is TGTGCCACCCTAGGGGTGGCGGATACGCAGTATTTT. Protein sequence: CATLGVADTQYF.

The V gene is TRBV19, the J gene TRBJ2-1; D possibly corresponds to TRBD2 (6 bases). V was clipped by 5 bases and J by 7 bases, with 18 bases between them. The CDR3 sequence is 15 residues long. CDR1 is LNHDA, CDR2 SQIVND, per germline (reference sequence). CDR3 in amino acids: CASSSRETIGNEQFF. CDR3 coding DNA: TGTGCCAGTAGTTCTCGGGAGACAATCGGGAATGAGCAGTTCTTC.

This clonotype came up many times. Here the CDR3 reads CASSTPLAADTQYF. CDR3 nucleotides: TGTGCCAGCAGCACCCCACTAGCGGCAGATACGCAGTATTTT. The genes are TRBV7-8 and TRBJ2-3, with 8 nucleotides matching TRBD2. The ends lost 5 bases at V and 4 bases at J; junction bases unmatched: 5. Germline V gene lookup returns CDR1 SGHVS and CDR2 FQNEAQ. The CDR3 is 14 residues long.